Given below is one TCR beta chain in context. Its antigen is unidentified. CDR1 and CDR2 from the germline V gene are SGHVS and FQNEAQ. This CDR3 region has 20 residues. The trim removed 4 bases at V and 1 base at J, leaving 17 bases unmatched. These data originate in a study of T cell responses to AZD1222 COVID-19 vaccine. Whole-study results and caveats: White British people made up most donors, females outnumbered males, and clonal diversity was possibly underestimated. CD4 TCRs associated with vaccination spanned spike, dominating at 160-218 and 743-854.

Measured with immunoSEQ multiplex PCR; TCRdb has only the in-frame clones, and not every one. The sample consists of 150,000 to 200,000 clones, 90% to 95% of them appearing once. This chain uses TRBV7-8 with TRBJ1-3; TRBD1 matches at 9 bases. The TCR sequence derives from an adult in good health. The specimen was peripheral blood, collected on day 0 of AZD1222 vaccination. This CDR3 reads CASSSFFRDRDVPSGNTIYF. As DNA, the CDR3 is TGTGCCAGCAGCTCGTTCTTCAGGGACAGGGATGTTCCTTCTGGAAACACCATATATTTT.